This T cell receptor beta chain was sequenced in a study of blood T cells in healthy people across ages. It was with a sample-barcoded 5' primer and a J-beta primer mix that a second PCR of roughly 7 to 12 cycles was run. A single record per CDR3 protein comes from TCRdb applying MiXCR to the 5' RACE reads. Of some 1.8 million distinct CDR3 sequences in the sample, about two fifths were seen once. This receptor was obtained from a human donor in good health. The sequenced sample was blood.

The CDR3 protein is CSVRLAGGSEQFF. For the CDR3, the DNA is TGCAGCGTTCGCCTAGCGGGGGGCTCAGAGCAGTTCTTC. The chain has TRBV29-1 and TRBJ2-1; 11 positions agree with TRBD2. The ends lost 5 bases at V and 10 bases at J; junction bases unmatched: 7. This CDR3 spans 13 amino acids. Germline values: CDR1 SQVTM, CDR2 ANQGSEA.